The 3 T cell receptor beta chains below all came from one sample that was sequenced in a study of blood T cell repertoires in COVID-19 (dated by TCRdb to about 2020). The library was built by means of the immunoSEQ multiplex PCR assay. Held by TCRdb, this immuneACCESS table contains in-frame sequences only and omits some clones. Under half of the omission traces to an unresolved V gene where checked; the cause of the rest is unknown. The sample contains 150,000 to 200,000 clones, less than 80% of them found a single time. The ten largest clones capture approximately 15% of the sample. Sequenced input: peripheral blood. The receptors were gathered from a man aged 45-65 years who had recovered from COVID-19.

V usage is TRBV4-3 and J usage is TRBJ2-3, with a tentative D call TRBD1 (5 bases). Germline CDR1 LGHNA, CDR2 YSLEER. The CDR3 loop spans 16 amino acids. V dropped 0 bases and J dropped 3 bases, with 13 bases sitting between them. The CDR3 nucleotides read TGCGCCAGCAGCCAAGATCCGGCAGGGCAGACAGATACGCAGTATTTT. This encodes CASSQDPAGQTDTQYF.

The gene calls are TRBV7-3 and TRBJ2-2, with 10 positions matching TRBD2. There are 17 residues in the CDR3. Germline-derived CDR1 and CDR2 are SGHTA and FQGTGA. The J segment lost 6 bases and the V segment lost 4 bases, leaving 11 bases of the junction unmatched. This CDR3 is CASSSGLAVAGSGELFF. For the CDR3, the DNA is TGTGCCAGCAGCTCCGGACTAGCGGTGGCTGGGTCCGGGGAGCTGTTTTTT.

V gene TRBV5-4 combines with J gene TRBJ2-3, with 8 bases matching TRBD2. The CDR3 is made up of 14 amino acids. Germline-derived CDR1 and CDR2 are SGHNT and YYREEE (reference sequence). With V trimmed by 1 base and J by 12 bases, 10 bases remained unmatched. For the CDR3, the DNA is TGTGCCAGCAGCTTGAATGTTGGAGCGGGAGTTCAGTATTTT. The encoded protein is CASSLNVGAGVQYF.